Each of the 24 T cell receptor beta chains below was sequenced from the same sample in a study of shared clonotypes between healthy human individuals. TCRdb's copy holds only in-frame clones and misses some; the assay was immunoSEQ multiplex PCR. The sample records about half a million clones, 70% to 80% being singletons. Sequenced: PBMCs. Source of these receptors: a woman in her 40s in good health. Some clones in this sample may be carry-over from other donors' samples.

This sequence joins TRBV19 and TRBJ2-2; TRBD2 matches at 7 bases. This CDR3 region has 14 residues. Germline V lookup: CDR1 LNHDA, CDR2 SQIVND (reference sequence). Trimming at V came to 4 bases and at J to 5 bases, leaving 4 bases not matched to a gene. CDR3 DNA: TGTGCCAGTAGTACGGTCGGGGGGACCGGGGAGCTGTTTTTT. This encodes CASSTVGGTGELFF.

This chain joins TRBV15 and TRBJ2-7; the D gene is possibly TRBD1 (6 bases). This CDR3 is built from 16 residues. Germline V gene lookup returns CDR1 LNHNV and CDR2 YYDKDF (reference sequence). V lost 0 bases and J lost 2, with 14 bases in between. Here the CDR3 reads CATSRDGGRGAYEQYF. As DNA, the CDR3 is TGTGCCACCAGCAGAGATGGGGGCAGGGGAGCCTACGAGCAGTACTTC.

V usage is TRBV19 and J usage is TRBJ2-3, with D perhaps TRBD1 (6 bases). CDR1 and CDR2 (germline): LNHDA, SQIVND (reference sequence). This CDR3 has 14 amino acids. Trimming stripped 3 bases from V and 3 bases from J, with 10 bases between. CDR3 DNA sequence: TGTGCCAGTAGTATTCAGGGGCAAACAGATACGCAGTATTTT. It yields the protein CASSIQGQTDTQYF.

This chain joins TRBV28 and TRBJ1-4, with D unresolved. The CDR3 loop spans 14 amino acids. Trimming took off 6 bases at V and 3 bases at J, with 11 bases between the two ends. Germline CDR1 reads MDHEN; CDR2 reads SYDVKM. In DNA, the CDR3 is TGTGCCAGCAGCCGGAGCGGGGCTAATGAAAAACTGTTTTTT. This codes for CASSRSGANEKLFF.

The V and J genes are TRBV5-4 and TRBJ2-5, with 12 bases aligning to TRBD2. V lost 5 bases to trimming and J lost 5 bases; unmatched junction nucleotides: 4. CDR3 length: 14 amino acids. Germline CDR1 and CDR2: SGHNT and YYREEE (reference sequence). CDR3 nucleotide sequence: TGTGCCAGCAGTTCCGGGACTAGCGGGGAGACCCAGTACTTC. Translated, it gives CASSSGTSGETQYF.

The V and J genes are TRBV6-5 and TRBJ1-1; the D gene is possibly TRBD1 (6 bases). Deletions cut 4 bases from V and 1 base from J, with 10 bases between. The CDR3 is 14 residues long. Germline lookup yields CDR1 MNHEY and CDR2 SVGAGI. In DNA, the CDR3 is TGTGCCAGCAGTTCGACAGGAGGGAACACTGAAGCTTTCTTT. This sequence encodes CASSSTGGNTEAFF.

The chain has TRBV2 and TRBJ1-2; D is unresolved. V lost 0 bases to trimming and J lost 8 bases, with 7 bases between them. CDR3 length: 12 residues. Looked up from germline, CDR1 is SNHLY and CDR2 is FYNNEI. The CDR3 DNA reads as TGTGCCAGCAGTGAAGCGGCTTTGGGCTACACCTTC. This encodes CASSEAALGYTF.

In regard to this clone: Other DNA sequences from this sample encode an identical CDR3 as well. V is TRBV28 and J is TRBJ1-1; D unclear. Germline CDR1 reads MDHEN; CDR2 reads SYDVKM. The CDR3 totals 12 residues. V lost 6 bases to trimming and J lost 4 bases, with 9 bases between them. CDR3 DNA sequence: TGTGCCAGCAGGGGAGTAGGCACTGAAGCTTTCTTT. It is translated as CASRGVGTEAFF.

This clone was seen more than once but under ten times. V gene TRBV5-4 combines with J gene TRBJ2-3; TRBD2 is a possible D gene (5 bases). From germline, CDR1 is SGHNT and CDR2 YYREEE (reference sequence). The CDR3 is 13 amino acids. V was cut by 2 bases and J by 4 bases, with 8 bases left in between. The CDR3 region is CASSFWESDTQYF. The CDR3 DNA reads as TGTGCCAGCAGCTTTTGGGAGTCAGATACGCAGTATTTT. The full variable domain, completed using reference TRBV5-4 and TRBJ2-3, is ETGVTQSPTHLIKTRGQQVTLRCSSQSGHNTVSWYQQALGQGPQFIFQYYREEENGRGNFPPRFSGLQFPNYSSELNVNALELDDSALYLCASSFWESDTQYFGPGTRLTVL.

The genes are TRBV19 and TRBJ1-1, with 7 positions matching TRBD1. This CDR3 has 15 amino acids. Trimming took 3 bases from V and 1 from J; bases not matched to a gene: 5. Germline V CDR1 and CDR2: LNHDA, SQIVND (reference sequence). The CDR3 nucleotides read TGTGCCAGTAGTATGTGGGGGACAGAGAACACTGAAGCTTTCTTT. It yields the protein CASSMWGTENTEAFF.

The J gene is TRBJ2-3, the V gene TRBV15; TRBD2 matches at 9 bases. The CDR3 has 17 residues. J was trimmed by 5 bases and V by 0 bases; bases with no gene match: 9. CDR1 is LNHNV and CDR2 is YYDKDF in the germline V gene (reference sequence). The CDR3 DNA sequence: TGTGCCACCAGCAGAGATAGGCTAGCGGGAAGGAAAGATACGCAGTATTTT. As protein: CATSRDRLAGRKDTQYF.

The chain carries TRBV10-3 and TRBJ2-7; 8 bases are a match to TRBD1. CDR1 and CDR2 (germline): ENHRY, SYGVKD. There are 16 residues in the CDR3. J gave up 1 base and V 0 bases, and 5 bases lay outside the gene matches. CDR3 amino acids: CAISESGRTGSYEQYF. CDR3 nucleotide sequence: TGTGCCATCAGTGAGTCCGGTCGGACAGGGTCCTACGAGCAGTACTTC.

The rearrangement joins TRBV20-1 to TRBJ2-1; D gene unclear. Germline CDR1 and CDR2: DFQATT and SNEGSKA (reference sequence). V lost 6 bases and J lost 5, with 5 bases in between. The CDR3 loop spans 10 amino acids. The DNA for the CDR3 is TGCAGTGCCTTTAACAATGAGCAGTTCTTC. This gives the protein CSAFNNEQFF.

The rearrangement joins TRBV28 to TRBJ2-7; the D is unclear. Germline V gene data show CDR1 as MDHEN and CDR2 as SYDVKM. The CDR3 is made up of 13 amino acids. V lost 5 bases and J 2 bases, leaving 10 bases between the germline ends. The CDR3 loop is CASSQPPAYEQYF. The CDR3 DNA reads TGTGCCAGCAGTCAGCCTCCAGCCTACGAGCAGTACTTC.

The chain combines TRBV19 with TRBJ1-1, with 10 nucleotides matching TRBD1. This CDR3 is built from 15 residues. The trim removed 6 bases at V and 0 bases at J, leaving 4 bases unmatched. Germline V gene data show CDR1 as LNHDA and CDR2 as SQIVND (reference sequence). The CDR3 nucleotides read TGTGCCAGTAGATGGGGACAGGGGTTGAACACTGAAGCTTTCTTT. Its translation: CASRWGQGLNTEAFF.

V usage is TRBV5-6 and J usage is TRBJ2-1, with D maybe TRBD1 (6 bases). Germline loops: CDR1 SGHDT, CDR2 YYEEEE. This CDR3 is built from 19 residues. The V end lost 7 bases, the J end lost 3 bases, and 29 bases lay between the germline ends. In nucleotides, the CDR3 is TGTGCCAGCGGAACAAGGGGGAAAGGTATTCAGCGACTCTACAATGAGCAGTTCTTC. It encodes CASGTRGKGIQRLYNEQFF.

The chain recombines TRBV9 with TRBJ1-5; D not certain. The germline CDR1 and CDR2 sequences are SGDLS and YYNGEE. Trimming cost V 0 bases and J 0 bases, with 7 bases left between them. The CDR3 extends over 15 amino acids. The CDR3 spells CASSVDGDSNQPQHF. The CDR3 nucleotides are TGTGCCAGCAGCGTAGACGGGGATAGCAATCAGCCCCAGCATTTT. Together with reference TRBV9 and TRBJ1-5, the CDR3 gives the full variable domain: DSGVTQTPKHLITATGQRVTLRCSPRSGDLSVYWYQQSLDQGLQFLIQYYNGEERAKGNILERFSAQQFPDLHSELNLSSLELGDSALYFCASSVDGDSNQPQHFGDGTRLSIL.

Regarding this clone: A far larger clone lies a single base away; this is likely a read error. CDR3 loop: CASSILSGGEAFF. The CDR3 DNA reads as TGTGCCAGCAGCATTCTCAGTGGCGGAGAAGCTTTCTTT. V and J are TRBV7-3 and TRBJ1-1; D is unresolved. Germline CDR1 and CDR2: SGHTA and FQGTGA. Deletions cut 5 bases from V and 8 bases from J, with 15 bases between. CDR3 length: 13 amino acids.

In nucleotides, the CDR3 is TGTGCCAGCACGGGTCAGGGTAGAGGAGAGACCCAGTACTTC. This encodes CASTGQGRGETQYF. The J gene is TRBJ2-5, the V gene TRBV2, with a weak D call TRBD1 (5 bases). V lost 7 bases and J 4 bases, leaving 16 bases between the germline ends. CDR3 length: 14 residues. Germline loops: CDR1 SNHLY, CDR2 FYNNEI.

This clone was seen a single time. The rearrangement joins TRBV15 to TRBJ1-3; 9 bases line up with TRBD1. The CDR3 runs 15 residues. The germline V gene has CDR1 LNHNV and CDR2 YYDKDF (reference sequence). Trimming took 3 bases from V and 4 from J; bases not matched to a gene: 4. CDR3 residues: CATSRMGQGGNTIYF. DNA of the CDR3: TGTGCCACCAGCAGGATGGGACAGGGAGGAAACACCATATATTTT. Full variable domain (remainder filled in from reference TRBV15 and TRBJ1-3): DAMVIQNPRYQVTQFGKPVTLSCSQTLNHNVMYWYQQKSSQAPKLLFHYYDKDFNNEADTPDNFQSRRPNTSFCFLDIRSPGLGDTAMYLCATSRMGQGGNTIYFGEGSWLTVV.

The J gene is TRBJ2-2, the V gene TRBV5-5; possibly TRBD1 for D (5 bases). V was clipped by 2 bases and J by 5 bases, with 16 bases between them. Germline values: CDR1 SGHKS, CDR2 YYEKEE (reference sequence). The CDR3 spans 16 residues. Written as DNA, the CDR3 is TGTGCCAGCAGCTTCACATCCAGGGCCTTGACCGGGGAGCTGTTTTTT. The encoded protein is CASSFTSRALTGELFF.

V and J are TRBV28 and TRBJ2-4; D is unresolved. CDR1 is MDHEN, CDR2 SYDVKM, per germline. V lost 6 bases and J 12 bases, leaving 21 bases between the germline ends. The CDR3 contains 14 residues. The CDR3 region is CASSPPSSRLAQYF. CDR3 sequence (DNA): TGTGCCAGCAGCCCGCCCAGTTCTCGGCTTGCTCAGTACTTC.

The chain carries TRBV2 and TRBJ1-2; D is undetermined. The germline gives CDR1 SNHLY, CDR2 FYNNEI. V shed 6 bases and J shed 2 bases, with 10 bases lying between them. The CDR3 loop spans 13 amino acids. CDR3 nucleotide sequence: TGTGCCAGCAGAATACGGGGAAACTATGGCTACACCTTC. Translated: CASRIRGNYGYTF.

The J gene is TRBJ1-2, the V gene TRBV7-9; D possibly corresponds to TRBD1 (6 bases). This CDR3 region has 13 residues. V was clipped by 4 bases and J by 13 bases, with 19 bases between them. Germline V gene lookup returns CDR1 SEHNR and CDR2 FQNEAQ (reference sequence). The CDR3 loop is CASSSDSLRRCTF. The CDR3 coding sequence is TGTGCCAGCAGCTCGGACAGCCTCAGGAGGTGCACCTTC.